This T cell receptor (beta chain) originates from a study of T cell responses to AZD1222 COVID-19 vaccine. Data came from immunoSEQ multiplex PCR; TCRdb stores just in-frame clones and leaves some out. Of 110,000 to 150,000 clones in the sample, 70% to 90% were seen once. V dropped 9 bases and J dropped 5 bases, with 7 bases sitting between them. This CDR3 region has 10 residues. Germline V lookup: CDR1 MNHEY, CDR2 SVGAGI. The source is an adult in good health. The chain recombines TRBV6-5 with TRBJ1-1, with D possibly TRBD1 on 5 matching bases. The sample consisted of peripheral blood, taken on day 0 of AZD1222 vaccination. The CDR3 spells CARRGTEAFF. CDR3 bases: TGTGCCAGGAGGGGTACTGAAGCTTTCTTT.